A selection of T cell receptor beta chains follows, all from one sample in a study of a mutant IDH1 vaccine in newly diagnosed glioma. For these TCRs, the target antigens are not known. The assay was immunoSEQ multiplex PCR, and TCRdb's table has in-frame clones only and misses some. This table has over 50,000 clones, nearly 85% appearing once. This sample comprised PBMCs, obtained from a glioma patient whose treatment included an IDH1 peptide vaccine. These receptors were collected from a man between 18 and 29 years old with glioma. The CDR3 runs from the conserved cysteine through the conserved F or W. A D gene is named only where the DNA matches it firmly. Clone size is given for some rows only: seen once, a few or many times, or a class if the clone is expanded.

D gene,V gene,J gene,clone size,CDR3 DNA,CDR3 protein
NA,TRBV13,TRBJ2-1,NA,TGTGCCAGCAGCTTAGGATTCGACAATGAGCAGTTCTTC,CASSLGFDNEQFF
NA,TRBV27,TRBJ2-2,NA,TGTGCCAGCAGTTTAAACGGGGAGCTGTTTTTT,CASSLNGELFF
NA,TRBV7-2,TRBJ2-1,NA,TGTGCCAGCTCCTACCTCGGAGGGGATGAGCAGTTCTTC,CASSYLGGDEQFF
NA,TRBV6-5,TRBJ1-2,NA,TGTGCCAGCAGTTACGGGGCTCTAAGTTGGGATTACACCTTC,CASSYGALSWDYTF
TRBD1,TRBV27,TRBJ1-5,NA,TGTGCCAGCAGTTCATCGACAGGGGGCAATCAGCCCCAGCATTTT,CASSSSTGGNQPQHF
NA,TRBV10-2,TRBJ1-5,many,TGCGCCAGCAGTGTTGGCGTAGACAATCAGCCCCAGCATTTT,CASSVGVDNQPQHF
NA,TRBV2,TRBJ1-6,NA,TGTGCCAGCAGACGGTCGGCAGGGTTTATTAATTCACCCCTCCACTTT,CASRRSAGFINSPLHF
NA,TRBV18,TRBJ2-4,NA,TGTGCCAGCTCACCTCCGGACGCGACAAACATTCAGTACTTC,CASSPPDATNIQYF
TRBD1,TRBV27,TRBJ1-6,NA,TGTGCCAGCAGTCCGCGGGGACAGGGAGGAAATTCACCCCTCCACTTT,CASSPRGQGGNSPLHF
TRBD1,TRBV10-3,TRBJ1-1,few,TGTGCCATCAGTGAGGTCGGACAGGGTCGAACTGAAGCTTTCTTT,CAISEVGQGRTEAFF
TRBD1,TRBV2,TRBJ1-5,NA,TGTGCCACTGCGGACAGGGGCGGCAATCAGCCCCAGCATTTT,CATADRGGNQPQHF
TRBD1,TRBV4-1,TRBJ2-7,NA,TGCGCCAGCAGCCAAGAGACAGGGGCGGACGAGCAGTACTTC,CASSQETGADEQYF
TRBD1,TRBV13,TRBJ2-7,NA,TGTGCCAGCAGCTTTCGAGACAGGGGGCTCGACGAGCAGTACTTC,CASSFRDRGLDEQYF
NA,TRBV10-2,TRBJ2-3,NA,TGCGCCAGCAGTGTACCGGGACTGCAGTTCACAGATACGCAGTATTTT,CASSVPGLQFTDTQYF
TRBD2,TRBV7-2,TRBJ2-5,NA,TGTGCCAGCAGCTCGGGAAGACTAGCGGCGTACCAAGAGACCCAGTACTTC,CASSSGRLAAYQETQYF
TRBD2,TRBV9,TRBJ2-1,NA,TGTGCCAGCAGCGCCCAGGTGGCGGGAGGAGAGTATGAGCAGTTCTTC,CASSAQVAGGEYEQFF
NA,TRBV4-3,TRBJ1-4,once,TGCGCCAGCAGCCACTCAGGTTTAAGACCGACTAATGAAAAACTGTTTTTT,CASSHSGLRPTNEKLFF
NA,TRBV19,TRBJ1-2,NA,TGTGCCAGCCGGGACACCAACTATGGCTACACCTTC,CASRDTNYGYTF
TRBD1,TRBV14,TRBJ2-5,NA,TGTGCCAGCAGCCCCAGGACAGGGAAGACCCAGTACTTC,CASSPRTGKTQYF
TRBD1,TRBV18,TRBJ2-7,once,TGTGCCAGCTCAACAGGGGACTACGAGCAGTACTTC,CASSTGDYEQYF
NA,TRBV6-5,TRBJ1-1,NA,TGTGCCAGCAGGAAGCACAAGAACACTGAAGCTTTCTTT,CASRKHKNTEAFF
NA,TRBV19,TRBJ2-7,NA,TGTGCCAGTAGTTCGGCTACAGCGTCCTACGAGCAGTACTTC,CASSSATASYEQYF
NA,TRBV18,TRBJ1-1,NA,TGTGCCAGCTCACCAATAGACAACCAAGCTTTCTTT,CASSPIDNQAFF
NA,TRBV7-7,TRBJ2-3,NA,TGTGCTAGCAGCCCCGACGTGGGGGGCTATACGCAGTATTTT,CASSPDVGGYTQYF
NA,TRBV9,TRBJ1-5,NA,TGTGCCAGCAGCCCAGACGGACCGAGCAATCAGCCCCAGCATTTT,CASSPDGPSNQPQHF
NA,TRBV18,TRBJ1-3,NA,TGTGCCAGCTCACCAAACGTCGAGCAAAGAAACACCATATATTTT,CASSPNVEQRNTIYF
NA,TRBV4-2,TRBJ2-3,NA,TGTGCCAGCAGCCAAGATAGACTTAGCACAGATACGCAGTATTTT,CASSQDRLSTDTQYF
NA,TRBV10-1,TRBJ2-3,once,TGCGCCAGCAGTGCAGGCATTAGGGAATTCGGATGGTATTTT,CASSAGIREFGWYF
TRBD1,TRBV18,TRBJ1-1,NA,TGTGCCAGCTCACTTTTCGGCAGGGGGCAGACTGAAGCTTTCTTT,CASSLFGRGQTEAFF
TRBD1,TRBV6-1,TRBJ1-6,NA,TGTGCCAGCAGTGATGTACAGGGGGCCGGTTCACCCCTCCACTTT,CASSDVQGAGSPLHF
NA,TRBV19,TRBJ2-7,NA,TGTGCCAGTACCCCGACAGGGAGGTCCAACGAGCAGTACTTC,CASTPTGRSNEQYF
NA,TRBV7-2,TRBJ1-5,NA,TGTGCCAGCAGCTTAGCGGTCCCCGCATCTGGCAATCAGCCCCAGCATTTT,CASSLAVPASGNQPQHF
NA,TRBV30,TRBJ1-5,few,TGTGCCTGGAGCCGGACAAATAATCAGCCCCAGCATTTT,CAWSRTNNQPQHF
NA,TRBV15,TRBJ1-2,once,TGTGCCACCGCAGCTAACTATGGCTACACCTTC,CATAANYGYTF
NA,TRBV30,TRBJ1-4,NA,TGTGCCTGGAGCACGACTCCGGGAAATGAAAAACTGTTTTTT,CAWSTTPGNEKLFF
TRBD2,TRBV14,TRBJ2-1,NA,TGTGCCAGCAGCCTCAGACTAGCGGGGGCTCGTGGGGAGCAGTTCTTC,CASSLRLAGARGEQFF
TRBD1,TRBV30,TRBJ1-1,NA,TGTGCCTGGAGTGTACTGGGACAGGGGGCTTTCTTT,CAWSVLGQGAFF
NA,TRBV7-9,TRBJ2-5,NA,TGTGCCAGCAGCTTGAGCACCCAAGAGACCCAGTACTTC,CASSLSTQETQYF
NA,TRBV4-2,TRBJ1-1,NA,TGTGCCAGCAGCCAAGAAATAGACACTGAAGCTTTCTTT,CASSQEIDTEAFF
NA,TRBV6-6,TRBJ2-2,NA,TGTGCCAGCAGTGACATAGGTCCCGGGGAGCTGTTTTTT,CASSDIGPGELFF
NA,TRBV18,TRBJ2-2,NA,TGTGCCAGCTCACCACTAGCTACCGGGGAGCTGTTTTTT,CASSPLATGELFF
TRBD2,TRBV4-2,TRBJ2-1,NA,TGTGCCAGCAGCCAAGGGGAAACGGGGGGGTACAATGAGCAGTTCTTC,CASSQGETGGYNEQFF
NA,TRBV9,TRBJ1-1,NA,TGTGCCAGCAGCGACCGGAGTGAGGGCTTGGCGAACACTGAAGCTTTCTTT,CASSDRSEGLANTEAFF
NA,TRBV5-1,TRBJ2-5,NA,TGCGCCAGCAGCTTGGACCAGGGGCCACAAGAGACCCAGTACTTC,CASSLDQGPQETQYF
NA,TRBV30,TRBJ2-1,NA,TGTGCTCGGAACAACCGGGGCACCTACAATGAGCAGTTCTTC,CARNNRGTYNEQFF
NA,TRBV5-5,TRBJ1-1,NA,TGTGCCAGCAGCTTAATAGTAGGAACGATGAACACTGAAGCCTTCTTT,CASSLIVGTMNTEAFF
NA,TRBV7-9,TRBJ2-7,NA,TGTGCCAGCAGCCACGTCCTGGGGGGATACGAGCAGTACTTC,CASSHVLGGYEQYF
TRBD1,TRBV6-5,TRBJ1-6,NA,TGTGCCAGCGCCGGACAGGGAGATTCACCCCTCCACTTT,CASAGQGDSPLHF
TRBD2,TRBV7-9,TRBJ2-1,NA,TGTGCCAGCAGCTTAAGCCTAGCGGGAGCACAAGAGCAGTTCTTC,CASSLSLAGAQEQFF